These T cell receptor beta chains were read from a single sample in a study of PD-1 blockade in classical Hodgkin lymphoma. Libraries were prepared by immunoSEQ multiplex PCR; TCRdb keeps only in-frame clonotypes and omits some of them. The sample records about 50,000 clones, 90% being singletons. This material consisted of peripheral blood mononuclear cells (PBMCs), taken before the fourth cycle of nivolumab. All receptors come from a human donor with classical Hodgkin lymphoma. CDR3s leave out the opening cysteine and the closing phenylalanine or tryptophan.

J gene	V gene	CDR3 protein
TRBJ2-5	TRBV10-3	AMRGTGTGQETQY
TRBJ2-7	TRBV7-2	ASSLTGDNYYEQY
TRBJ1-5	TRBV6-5	ASSSLKGVQPQH
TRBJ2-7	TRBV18	ASSSDRAVATGQY
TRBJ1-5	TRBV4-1	ASSQGGGREGSNQPQH
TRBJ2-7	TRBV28	ASSRGYEQY
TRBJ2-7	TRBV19	ASSPIIRRGDFGEQY
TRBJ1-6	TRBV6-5	ASSYDNSFYNSPLH
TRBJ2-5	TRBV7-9	ASSPRQGVTWETQY
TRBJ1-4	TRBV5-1	ASSSGTGDEKLF
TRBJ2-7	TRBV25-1	ASGVSSYEQY
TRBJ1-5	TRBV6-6	ASSYVAGNNQPQH
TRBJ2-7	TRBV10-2	ASSAYSNEQY
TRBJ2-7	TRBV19	ASSIGLAGGDYEQY
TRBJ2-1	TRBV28	AIQTGTSGNNEQF
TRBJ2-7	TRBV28	AGGGWLTYEQY
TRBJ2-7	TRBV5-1	ASSLSPKNSGGTTQY
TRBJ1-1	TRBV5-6	ASSAWGQTREAF
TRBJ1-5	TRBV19	ASSLDGPSNQPQH
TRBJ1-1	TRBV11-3	ASSEQGLNTEAF
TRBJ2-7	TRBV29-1	SVREGPVYEQY
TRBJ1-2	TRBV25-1	ASSESDRSSYGYT
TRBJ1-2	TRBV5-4	ASSSSCGGGVGTGIYGYT
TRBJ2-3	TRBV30	AWTTRQGAQY
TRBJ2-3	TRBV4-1	ASSQQGSTQY
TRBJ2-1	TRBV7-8	ASSLGNEQF
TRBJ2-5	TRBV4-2	ASSRDSTTGGANQETQY
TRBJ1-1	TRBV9	ASSPGGFMNTEAS
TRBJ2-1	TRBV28	ASSLKLAGVNNEQF
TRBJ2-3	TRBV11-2	ASSSLSAFPDTQY
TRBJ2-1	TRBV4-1	ASSQEGTRANEQF
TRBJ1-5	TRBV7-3	ASSNQGDQPQH